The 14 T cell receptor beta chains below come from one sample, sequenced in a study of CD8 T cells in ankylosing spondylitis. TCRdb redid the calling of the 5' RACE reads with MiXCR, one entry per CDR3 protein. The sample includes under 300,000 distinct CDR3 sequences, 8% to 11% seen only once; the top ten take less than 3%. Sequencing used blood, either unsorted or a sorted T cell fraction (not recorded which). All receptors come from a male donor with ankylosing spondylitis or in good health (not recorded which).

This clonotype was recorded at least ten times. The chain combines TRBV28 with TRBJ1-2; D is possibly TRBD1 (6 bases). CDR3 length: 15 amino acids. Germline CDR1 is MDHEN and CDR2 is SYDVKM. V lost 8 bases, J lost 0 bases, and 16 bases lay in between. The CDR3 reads CASGIYRAPNYGYTF. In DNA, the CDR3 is TGTGCCAGCGGAATCTACAGGGCCCCTAACTATGGCTACACCTTC.

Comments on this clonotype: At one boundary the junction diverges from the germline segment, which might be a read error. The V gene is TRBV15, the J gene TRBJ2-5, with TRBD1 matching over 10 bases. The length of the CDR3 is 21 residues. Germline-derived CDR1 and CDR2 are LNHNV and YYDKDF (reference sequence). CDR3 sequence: CATSRATAGSGGQGSRETQHF. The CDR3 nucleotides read TGTGCCACCAGCAGAGCCACCGCAGGCTCAGGGGGACAGGGGTCCAGAGAGACCCAGCACTTC.

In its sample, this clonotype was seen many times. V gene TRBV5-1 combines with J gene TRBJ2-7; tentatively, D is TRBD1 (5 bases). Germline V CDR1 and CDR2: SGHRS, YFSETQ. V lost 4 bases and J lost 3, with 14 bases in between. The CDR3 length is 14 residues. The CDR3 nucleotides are TGCGCCAGCAGCACCTTCGACAGAAACTACGAGCAGTACTTC. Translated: CASSTFDRNYEQYF.

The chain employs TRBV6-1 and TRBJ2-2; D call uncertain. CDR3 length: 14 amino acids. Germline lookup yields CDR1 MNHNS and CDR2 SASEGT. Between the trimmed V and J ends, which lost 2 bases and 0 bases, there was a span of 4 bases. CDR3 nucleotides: TGTGCCAGCAGTGAAACTGCGAACACCGGGGAGCTGTTTTTT. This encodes CASSETANTGELFF.

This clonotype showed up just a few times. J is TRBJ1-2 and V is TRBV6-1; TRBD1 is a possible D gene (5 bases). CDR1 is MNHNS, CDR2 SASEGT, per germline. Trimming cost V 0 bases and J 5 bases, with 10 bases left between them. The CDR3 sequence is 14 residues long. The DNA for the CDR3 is TGTGCCAGCAGTGAAGCGGGAGGGGATTATGGCTACACCTTC. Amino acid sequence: CASSEAGGDYGYTF.

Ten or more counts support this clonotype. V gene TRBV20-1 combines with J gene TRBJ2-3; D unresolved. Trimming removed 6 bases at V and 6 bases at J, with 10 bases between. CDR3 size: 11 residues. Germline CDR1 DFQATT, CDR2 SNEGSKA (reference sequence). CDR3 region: CSAAGSDTQYF. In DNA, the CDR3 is TGCAGTGCCGCCGGGTCGGATACGCAGTATTTT.

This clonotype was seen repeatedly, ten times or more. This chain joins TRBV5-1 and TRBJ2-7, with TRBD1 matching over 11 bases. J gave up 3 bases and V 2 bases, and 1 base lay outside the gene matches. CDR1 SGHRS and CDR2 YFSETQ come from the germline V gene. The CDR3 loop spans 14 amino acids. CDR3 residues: CASSFGTGGYEQYF. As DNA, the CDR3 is TGCGCCAGCAGCTTCGGGACAGGGGGCTACGAGCAGTACTTC.

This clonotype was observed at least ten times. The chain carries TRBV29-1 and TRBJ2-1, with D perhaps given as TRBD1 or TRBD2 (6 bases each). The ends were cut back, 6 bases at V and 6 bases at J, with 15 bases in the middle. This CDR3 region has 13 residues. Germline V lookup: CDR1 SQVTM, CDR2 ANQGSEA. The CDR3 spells CSVEGQRANEQFF. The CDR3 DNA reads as TGCAGCGTGGAGGGACAACGGGCCAATGAGCAGTTCTTC.

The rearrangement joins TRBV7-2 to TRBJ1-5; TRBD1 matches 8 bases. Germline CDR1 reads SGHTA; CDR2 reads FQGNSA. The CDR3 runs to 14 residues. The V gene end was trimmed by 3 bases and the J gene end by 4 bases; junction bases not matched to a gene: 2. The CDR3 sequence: CASSFRQGNQPQHF. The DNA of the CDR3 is TGTGCCAGCAGCTTTAGACAGGGGAATCAGCCCCAGCATTTT.

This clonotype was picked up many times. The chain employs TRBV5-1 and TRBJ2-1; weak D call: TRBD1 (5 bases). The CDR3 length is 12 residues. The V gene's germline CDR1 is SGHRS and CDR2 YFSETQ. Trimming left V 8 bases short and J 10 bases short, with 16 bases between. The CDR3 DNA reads TGCGCCAGACCCGACAGCCCCCACGAGCAGTTCTTC. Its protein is CARPDSPHEQFF. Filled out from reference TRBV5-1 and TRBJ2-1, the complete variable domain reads KAGVTQTPRYLIKTRGQQVTLSCSPISGHRSVSWYQQTPGQGLQFLFEYFSETQRNKGNFPGRFSGRQFSNSRSEMNVSTLELGDSALYLCARPDSPHEQFFGPGTRLTVL.

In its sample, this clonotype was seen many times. CDR3 protein: CATSRERFSYEQYF. CDR3 coding DNA: TGTGCCACCAGCAGAGAGCGATTCTCCTACGAGCAGTACTTC. The chain couples TRBV15 to TRBJ2-7; D gene ambiguous. V was clipped by 0 bases and J by 0 bases, with 6 bases between them. CDR1 is LNHNV, CDR2 YYDKDF, per germline (reference sequence). The CDR3 loop spans 14 amino acids.

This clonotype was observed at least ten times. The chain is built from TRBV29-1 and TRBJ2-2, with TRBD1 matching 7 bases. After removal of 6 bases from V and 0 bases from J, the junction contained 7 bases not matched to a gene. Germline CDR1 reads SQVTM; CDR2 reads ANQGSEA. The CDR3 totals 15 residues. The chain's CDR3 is CSVRQGVANTGELFF. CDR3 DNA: TGCAGCGTCCGACAGGGTGTCGCGAACACCGGGGAGCTGTTTTTT.

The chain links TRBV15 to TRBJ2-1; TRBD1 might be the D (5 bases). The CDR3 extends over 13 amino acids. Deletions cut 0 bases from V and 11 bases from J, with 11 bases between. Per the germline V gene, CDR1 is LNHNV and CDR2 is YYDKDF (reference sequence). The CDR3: CATSRDHQGQQFF. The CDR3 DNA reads TGTGCCACCAGCAGAGACCACCAGGGCCAGCAGTTCTTC.

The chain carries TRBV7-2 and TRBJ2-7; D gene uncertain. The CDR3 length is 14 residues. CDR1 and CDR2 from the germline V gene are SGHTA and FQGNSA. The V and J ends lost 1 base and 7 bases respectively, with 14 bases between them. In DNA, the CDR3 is TGTGCCAGCAGCTTAGGACTGGCCTCCAGGGAGCAGTACTTC. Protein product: CASSLGLASREQYF.